The rows below give T cell receptor beta chains drawn from one sample of a study of a mutant IDH1 vaccine in newly diagnosed glioma. Their target antigens are unknown. Method: immunoSEQ multiplex PCR; TCRdb's copy keeps in-frame clones and lacks some. The sample holds about 60,000 clones; around four fifths are singletons and the top ten take 3.5% to 5%. The sequenced sample was PBMCs, obtained from a glioma patient whose treatment included an IDH1 peptide vaccine. These TCRs come from a man under 40 with glioma. CDR3s include the opening cysteine and the closing phenylalanine or tryptophan.

cdr3_aa	v_call	j_call
CASSPDGNTLGGYTF	TRBV9	TRBJ1-2
CASSPSRRGPLYGYTF	TRBV7-2	TRBJ1-2
CASSQGETGGVETQYF	TRBV4-1	TRBJ2-5
CSVVGTSGGNEQFF	TRBV29-1	TRBJ2-1
CASSQEGLAGAKTQYF	TRBV4-1	TRBJ2-5
CASSYSSLATNEQFF	TRBV6-5	TRBJ2-1
CASSPGTANTGELFF	TRBV11-3	TRBJ2-2
CASSHNRAEKLFF	TRBV5-4	TRBJ1-4
CASSLAPGQGASNTEAFF	TRBV5-1	TRBJ1-1
CASSVGNSGANVLTF	TRBV6-1	TRBJ2-6
CASSPANRRDSPLHF	TRBV7-9	TRBJ1-6
CASSQERIQETQYF	TRBV14	TRBJ2-5
CASSLVGGQGNQPQHF	TRBV7-8	TRBJ1-5
CAWVRGPRWYEQYF	TRBV30	TRBJ2-7
CASSIGLRGRLNTEAFF	TRBV19	TRBJ1-1
CASSGGQGNTDTQYF	TRBV7-9	TRBJ2-3
CASSRVNGNTGELFF	TRBV5-4	TRBJ2-2
CASSLEGGPKNIQYF	TRBV7-9	TRBJ2-4
CASSFGQDYGYTF	TRBV6-5	TRBJ1-2
CASSLTGAGTDTQYF	TRBV7-9	TRBJ2-3
CAISESLAVPQDTQYF	TRBV10-3	TRBJ2-3
CASSPRTKWGAADTQYF	TRBV5-4	TRBJ2-3
CASSTGDSRTDTQYF	TRBV19	TRBJ2-3
CASSWTALSNQPQHF	TRBV6-1	TRBJ1-5
CASSQGAGGNGNEKLFF	TRBV4-1	TRBJ1-4
CASSPGTVSNQPQHF	TRBV2	TRBJ1-5
CASSEVPKRTGELFF	TRBV6-4	TRBJ2-2
CASSDSGRGRYNEQFF	TRBV6-4	TRBJ2-1
CASSERGYRDTIYF	TRBV2	TRBJ1-3
CAISTTGTSGGQETQYF	TRBV10-3	TRBJ2-5
CASSVGGLGTEAFF	TRBV19	TRBJ1-1
CASSLGGSSPQPQHF	TRBV5-1	TRBJ1-5
CASSSAGELQPQHF	TRBV19	TRBJ1-5
CASTARQGAWRYTF	TRBV27	TRBJ1-2
CASREGHGGYEQYF	TRBV6-1	TRBJ2-7
CASSEVQLANYGYTF	TRBV10-2	TRBJ1-2
CSARLNTEAFF	TRBV20-1	TRBJ1-1
CASSSLPGDQETQYF	TRBV5-1	TRBJ2-5
CASSTSGGYAGELFF	TRBV5-8	TRBJ2-2
CASSQNLGQGTPLHF	TRBV5-1	TRBJ1-6
CASSHGQGYEQYF	TRBV27	TRBJ2-7
CSVDWRGRDNEQFF	TRBV29-1	TRBJ2-1
CASSLRAGAGNTIYF	TRBV28	TRBJ1-3
CGPGLAGGRTDTQYF	TRBV5-4	TRBJ2-3
CASSDSPEQYF	TRBV2	TRBJ2-7
CASTRGTGGEKLFF	TRBV6-1	TRBJ1-4
CASSLEETQYF	TRBV11-3	TRBJ2-5
CASSPRDKNTEAFF	TRBV6-6	TRBJ1-1
CASSLAGTGYGYTF	TRBV28	TRBJ1-2
CASSPGDSNQPQHF	TRBV5-4	TRBJ1-5
CASSSEGGTSKLFF	TRBV5-1	TRBJ1-4
CASSIRQAYGYTF	TRBV19	TRBJ1-2
CASSTLGGGIYEQYF	TRBV19	TRBJ2-7
CASSEGQLSGANVLTF	TRBV5-1	TRBJ2-6
CAVQRASEAFF	TRBV5-4	TRBJ1-1